This entry lists 17 T cell receptor beta chains sequenced from one sample in a study of post-analysis software for immune sequencing data. Findings of the study overall: Among 5 or 6 TRBV segments more frequent in patients than controls were TRBV5-6, TRBV5-1 and TRBV20-1.

cDNA libraries of TCR beta carried unique molecular identifiers. Each CDR3 protein is one row after TCRdb ran MiXCR on the PCR reads. The sample records about 820,000 distinct CDR3 sequences, roughly 50% being singletons. Their specific antigens are unknown. The sequencing sample was made of blood. The receptors originated from a girl aged 5 to 17 with multiple sclerosis.

This clonotype was counted between two and nine times. V is TRBV12-3 or TRBV12-4 and J is TRBJ2-7; D possibly corresponds to TRBD2 (6 bases). The V gene lost 6 bases and the J gene lost 3 bases, with 18 bases spanning the gap. The CDR3 runs 15 residues. CDR3 DNA sequence: TGTGCCAGCAGAACCGGGGACTGGCTAATCTACGAGCAGTACTTC. Translating gives CASRTGDWLIYEQYF.

The V call is TRBV20-1, the J call TRBJ2-1, with TRBD2 matching over 7 bases. The V gene's germline CDR1 is DFQATT and CDR2 SNEGSKA (reference sequence). CDR3 length equals 17 residues. V gave up 1 base and J gave up 7 bases; unmatched junction bases: 16. The CDR3 here is CSARGLIMLAGRNEQFF. The DNA for the CDR3 is TGCAGTGCTAGAGGACTGATTATGTTAGCCGGGAGGAATGAGCAGTTCTTC.

The gene calls are TRBV20-1 and TRBJ2-1, with 9 positions matching TRBD2. Trimming at V came to 3 bases and at J to 5 bases, leaving 5 bases not matched to a gene. The germline V gene encodes CDR1 DFQATT and CDR2 SNEGSKA (reference sequence). CDR3 length: 14 residues. In DNA form, the CDR3 reads TGCAGTGCTAGTCTAGCGGGACTCGACAATGAGCAGTTCTTC. It yields the protein CSASLAGLDNEQFF.

The table lists this clonotype with a few counts. The rearrangement joins TRBV29-1 to TRBJ2-7, with D perhaps TRBD2 (6 bases). The CDR3 has 14 amino acids. V lost 4 bases to trimming and J lost 2 bases, with 15 bases between them. From germline, CDR1 is SQVTM and CDR2 ANQGSEA. In DNA form, the CDR3 reads TGCAGCGTTGTTCCGGGAGTAGCGACCTACGAGCAGTACTTC. Amino acid sequence: CSVVPGVATYEQYF.

This sequence joins TRBV12-3 or TRBV12-4 and TRBJ2-3; D possibly uses TRBD1 or TRBD2 (6 bases each). The germline V and J ends were trimmed by 6 bases and 0 bases, with 19 bases remaining between them. The CDR3 loop spans 17 amino acids. CDR3 sequence (DNA): TGTGCCAGCAGACGGCCGGGGGCGGGAACCAGCACAGATACGCAGTATTTT. This encodes CASRRPGAGTSTDTQYF.

V gene TRBV4-1 combines with J gene TRBJ2-7; possibly TRBD2 for D (5 bases). Between the trimmed V and J ends, which lost 1 base and 3 bases, there was a span of 16 bases. This CDR3 is built from 16 residues. CDR1 and CDR2 from the germline V gene are MGHRA and YSYEKL. The CDR3 reads CASSQGRAGSYYEQYF. For the CDR3, the DNA is TGCGCCAGCAGCCAAGGAAGGGCGGGCAGTTACTACGAGCAGTACTTC.

Turning to this clonotype: Just one base apart from a much larger clone, this may be a read error. The V gene is TRBV6-5, the J gene TRBJ1-4; the match to TRBD1 covers 7 bases. The CDR3 loop spans 20 amino acids. CDR1 MNHEY and CDR2 SVGAGI come from the germline V gene. The CDR3 reads CASSNSIGSGTVATNEKLFF. The CDR3 region has the DNA TGTGCCAGCAGTAACTCGATCGGCTCAGGGACAGTTGCAACTAATGAAAAACTGTTTTTT.

This clonotype turned up a few times. The rearrangement links TRBV20-1 to TRBJ2-7, with TRBD2 matching over 9 bases. Germline CDR1 is DFQATT and CDR2 is SNEGSKA (reference sequence). J gave up 0 bases and V 6 bases, and 12 bases lay outside the gene matches. The CDR3 has 16 residues. The CDR3 nucleotides read TGCAGTGCCCCTGGGGTAGCGGGAGTAAGCTCCTACGAGCAGTACTTC. This codes for CSAPGVAGVSSYEQYF.

A few counts support this clonotype. J is TRBJ2-5 and V is TRBV20-1; 11 bases are a match to TRBD2. The DNA end is a closer match to TRBJ2-7, so the J assignment may be wrong. CDR1 and CDR2 from the germline V gene are DFQATT and SNEGSKA (reference sequence). This CDR3 comprises 15 residues. The CDR3 spells CSASPLAGATYEQYF. CDR3 bases: TGCAGTGCTAGTCCACTAGCGGGAGCTACCTACGAGCAGTACTTC.

This chain uses TRBV5-1 with TRBJ2-4; D is undetermined. V was shortened by 0 bases and J by 15 bases, with 25 bases between the two germline ends. Germline CDR1 reads SGHRS; CDR2 reads YFSETQ. The length of the CDR3 is 16 residues. In DNA form, the CDR3 reads TGCGCCAGCAGCTTGGCCATAGACCCGTCCCTTGACGAGCGGTACTTC. It encodes CASSLAIDPSLDERYF.

This sequence joins TRBV29-1 and TRBJ2-5; 9 positions match TRBD2. From germline, CDR1 is SQVTM and CDR2 ANQGSEA. V shed 2 bases and J 2 bases; nucleotides not matched to a gene: 3. The CDR3 is made up of 14 amino acids. In DNA form, the CDR3 reads TGCAGCGTTGAATCTAGCGGGGCACAAGAGACCCAGTACTTC. Translating it yields CSVESSGAQETQYF.

The sample holds a few counts of this clonotype. The gene calls are TRBV7-3 and TRBJ2-7, with D maybe TRBD1 (6 bases). In germline, CDR1 is SGHTA, CDR2 FQGTGA. Trimming removed 5 bases at V and 5 bases at J, with 13 bases between. The CDR3 totals 13 residues. The CDR3 coding sequence is TGTGCCAGCAGCCTCCGACACAGGGACGAGCAGTACTTC. Amino acids: CASSLRHRDEQYF.

The gene calls are TRBV20-1 and TRBJ2-1, with 14 bases identical to TRBD2. Trimming at V came to 8 bases and at J to 9 bases, leaving 9 bases not matched to a gene. CDR3 length equals 14 residues. Germline CDR1 is DFQATT and CDR2 is SNEGSKA (reference sequence). Here the CDR3 reads CSPSGLAGVSEQFF. For the CDR3, the DNA is TGCAGTCCCTCGGGACTAGCGGGAGTCAGTGAGCAGTTCTTC.

The V call is TRBV4-1, the J call TRBJ1-2, with D uncertain. V lost 0 bases, J lost 8 bases, and 19 bases lay in between. Germline V gene sequence: CDR1 MGHRA, CDR2 YSYEKL. CDR3 length: 16 residues. The CDR3, as DNA: TGCGCCAGCAGCCAAGAGGAGGTTCTCCAAGGGAGGGGCTACACCTTC. The encoded protein is CASSQEEVLQGRGYTF.

V is TRBV7-3 and J is TRBJ2-1, with D maybe TRBD1 (6 bases). Between the trimmed V and J ends, which lost 3 bases and 11 bases, there was a span of 20 bases. The CDR3 sequence is 15 residues long. Germline V gene sequence: CDR1 SGHTA, CDR2 FQGTGA. The CDR3 sequence: CASSFQAGPRGKQFF. The CDR3 DNA follows: TGTGCCAGCAGCTTTCAAGCCGGGCCTAGGGGGAAGCAGTTCTTC.

In its sample, this clonotype was seen a few times. J is TRBJ1-2 and V is TRBV29-1; possibly TRBD1 for D (5 bases). Trimming removed 6 bases at V and 0 bases at J, with 11 bases between. CDR3 length: 13 amino acids. Germline-derived CDR1 and CDR2 are SQVTM and ANQGSEA. The CDR3 sequence is CSVDSQSNYGYTF. CDR3 bases: TGCAGCGTCGACAGTCAATCTAACTATGGCTACACCTTC.

This chain links TRBV5-1 with TRBJ2-7, with 8 nucleotides matching TRBD2. Matching the DNA end better, TRBJ2-1 makes the J call doubtful. This CDR3 is 12 amino acids long. Germline V gene data show CDR1 as SGHRS and CDR2 as YFSETQ. This chain's CDR3 is CASSLGGGMQFF. The DNA of the CDR3 is TGCGCCAGCAGCTTGGGCGGGGGGATGCAGTTCTTC.